The clone carrying this T cell receptor beta chain was seen only a few times. Its antigen is not known. This CDR3 comprises 15 residues. V trimming: 3 bases; J trimming: 2 bases; junction bases outside the gene matches: 6. Germline loops: CDR1 LGHNA, CDR2 YNFKEQ. The sample originates from a study of cytomegalovirus exposure and HLA in healthy donors. Notes on the study in general: A few CMV-associated chains proved CMV antigen-specific in vitro. Later, an analysis found that TCR clusters from the first cohort tended to co-occur in the 90 to 150 validation repertoires.

Clones were sequenced by immunoSEQ multiplex PCR, and TCRdb holds only the in-frame ones, with some missing. This repertoire shows 150,000 to 200,000 clones, about three quarters found once; its top ten account for 1% to 1.5%. Material: PBMCs. This chain uses TRBV4-2 with TRBJ1-1, with 7 bases identical to TRBD1. This receptor was taken from a woman between 25 and 40 years old in good health and CMV-seronegative. The CDR3 DNA sequence: TGTGCCAGCAGCCATTCGTACAGGGGCAACACTGAAGCTTTCTTT. As protein: CASSHSYRGNTEAFF.